Below are 17 T cell receptor beta chains sequenced from a single sample in a study of blood T cell repertoires in COVID-19. Only in-frame clones appear in the TCRdb table, and some are missing; sequencing was by immunoSEQ multiplex PCR. The sample contains about 200,000 clones, more than 75% of which appear only once. Sample: peripheral blood. The receptors stem from a woman over 75 with COVID-19, enrolled during active disease.

This rearrangement joins TRBV6-2 or TRBV6-3 to TRBJ2-3; 8 nucleotides agree with TRBD1. The CDR3 consists of 14 residues. J gave up 1 base and V 5 bases, and 2 bases lay outside the gene matches. From germline, CDR1 is MNHEY and CDR2 SVGEGT. This CDR3 is CASSPGQGTDTQYF. The CDR3 nucleotides are TGTGCCAGCAGTCCGGGACAGGGCACAGATACGCAGTATTTT.

This clone was recorded only once. This chain uses TRBV4-2 with TRBJ1-2; 9 bases align to TRBD1. The CDR3 runs to 15 residues. Germline CDR1 is LGHNA and CDR2 is YNFKEQ. Losses at the gene ends were 1 base for V and 1 base for J; bases not matched to a gene: 1. CDR3 coding DNA: TGTGCCAGCAGCCAAGGGACAGGGGATAACTATGGCTACACCTTC. It is translated as CASSQGTGDNYGYTF.

This clone appeared a single time. J is TRBJ2-3 and V is TRBV25-1; 14 bases match TRBD2. The CDR3 has 16 amino acids. Trimming at V came to 6 bases and at J to 3 bases, leaving 5 bases not matched to a gene. Germline lookup yields CDR1 MGHDK and CDR2 SYGVNS. The CDR3, as DNA: TGTGCCAGCAGCCTTGGACTAGCGGGAGGTACAGATACGCAGTATTTT. Translated, it gives CASSLGLAGGTDTQYF.

The chain links TRBV6-5 to TRBJ1-2; 9 bases line up with TRBD1. V dropped 6 bases and J dropped 7; count of bases not matched to a gene: 3. Germline-derived CDR1 and CDR2 are MNHEY and SVGAGI. The CDR3 sequence is 12 residues long. CDR3 DNA: TGTGCCAGCAGGGGACAGGGAGGTGGCTACACCTTC. This translates into CASRGQGGGYTF.

The gene calls are TRBV7-2 and TRBJ1-1, with D perhaps matching TRBD1 (6 bases). Germline CDR1 and CDR2: SGHTA and FQGNSA. The germline V and J ends were trimmed by 1 base and 1 base, with 13 bases remaining between them. The CDR3 is 16 amino acids. The CDR3 spells CASSLDAGVRNTEAFF. The CDR3 coding sequence is TGTGCCAGCAGCTTAGACGCAGGGGTTAGGAACACTGAAGCTTTCTTT.

The chain combines TRBV11-2 with TRBJ1-1; 7 bases are shared with TRBD1. In germline, CDR1 is SGHAT, CDR2 FQNNGV. The CDR3 is 14 residues long. V was clipped by 4 bases and J by 1 base; unmatched bases: 3. CDR3 bases: TGTGCCAGCAGCTCAGACAGGGCGAACACTGAAGCTTTCTTT. Protein: CASSSDRANTEAFF.

The J gene is TRBJ2-5, the V gene TRBV12-5; the D is unclear. The CDR3 is 12 amino acids. Germline V gene sequence: CDR1 LGHNT, CDR2 FRNRAP. V was clipped by 0 bases and J by 9 bases, with 8 bases between them. The DNA for the CDR3 is TGTGCTAGTGGTTTGGTAGACCGGGCCCAGTACTTC. Protein sequence: CASGLVDRAQYF.

The chain employs TRBV20-1 and TRBJ1-1; D call uncertain. V lost 3 bases and J 8 bases, leaving 10 bases between the germline ends. Germline-derived CDR1 and CDR2 are DFQATT and SNEGSKA (reference sequence). The CDR3 runs 11 residues. CDR3 residues: CSASADGEAFF. The CDR3 coding sequence is TGCAGTGCTAGTGCCGACGGGGAAGCTTTCTTT.

The genes are TRBV27 and TRBJ2-5; 9 bases map to TRBD2. V dropped 0 bases and J dropped 4; count of bases not matched to a gene: 3. The CDR3 is made up of 15 amino acids. CDR1 is MNHEY, CDR2 SMNVEV, per germline (reference sequence). The CDR3 coding sequence is TGTGCCAGCAGTTTATCGGGACTAGCACTAGAGACCCAGTACTTC. It translates to CASSLSGLALETQYF.

This chain uses TRBV3-1 (or the pseudogene TRBV3-2) with TRBJ2-5; D call uncertain. This CDR3 has 16 amino acids. Trimming took 0 bases from V and 5 from J, leaving 16 bases between them. Germline assignment: CDR1 LGHDT and CDR2 YNNKEL (reference sequence). This CDR3 is CASSQDPYLLRETQYF. As DNA, the CDR3 is TGTGCCAGCAGCCAAGATCCGTATCTCCTACGGGAGACCCAGTACTTC.

The chain recombines TRBV5-1 with TRBJ1-4, with TRBD1 identical over 7 bases. The CDR3 runs to 15 residues. Trimming removed 0 bases from V and 2 bases from J; junction bases left unmatched: 1. From germline, CDR1 is SGHRS and CDR2 YFSETQ. In nucleotides, the CDR3 is TGCGCCAGCAGCTTGGCAGGGGGGACTAATGAAAAACTGTTTTTT. This sequence encodes CASSLAGGTNEKLFF.

The V call is TRBV29-1, the J call TRBJ2-5, with unresolved D. V lost 2 bases to trimming and J lost 4 bases, with 14 bases between them. The CDR3 has 14 amino acids. CDR1 is SQVTM, CDR2 ANQGSEA, per germline. CDR3 protein: CSVELVSQRETQYF. For the CDR3, the DNA is TGCAGCGTTGAACTAGTTTCCCAAAGAGAGACCCAGTACTTC. Filled out from reference TRBV29-1 and TRBJ2-5, the complete variable domain reads SAVISQKPSRDICQRGTSLTIQCQVDSQVTMMFWYRQQPGQSLTLIATANQGSEATYESGFVIDKFPISRPNLTFSTLTVSNMSPEDSSIYLCSVELVSQRETQYFGPGTRLLVL.

The V gene is TRBV6-5, the J gene TRBJ1-6, with D hard to call. Deletions cut 7 bases from V and 14 bases from J, with 18 bases between. CDR1 is MNHEY, CDR2 SVGAGI, per germline. The CDR3 is 13 residues long. The CDR3 nucleotides read TGTGCCAGCACTACGCCCGTTGAGAGCACCCTCCACTTT. This translates into CASTTPVESTLHF.

The chain combines TRBV4-3 with TRBJ1-5; D might be TRBD1 (5 bases). V lost 1 base, J lost 11 bases, and 21 bases lay in between. CDR1 is LGHNA and CDR2 is YSLEER in the germline V gene. CDR3 length equals 16 residues. The chain's CDR3 is CASSQALTGTQSAQHF. The CDR3, as DNA: TGCGCCAGCAGCCAAGCGTTAACAGGCACACAATCAGCCCAGCATTTT.

This clone was counted a few times. The chain is built from TRBV5-4 and TRBJ1-6; 7 bases map to TRBD1. CDR1 is SGHNT, CDR2 YYREEE, per germline (reference sequence). CDR3 size: 16 residues. Germline trimming cut 0 bases from V and 5 bases from J; bases unmatched to any gene: 5. CDR3 bases: TGTGCCAGCAGCTTGGGGGGACAGCCCGATAATTCACCCCTCCACTTT. Translation: CASSLGGQPDNSPLHF.

This clone was counted only a few times. The chain is built from TRBV18 and TRBJ1-6; D remains unclear. Germline V gives CDR1 KGHSH, CDR2 LQKENI. V was clipped by 3 bases and J by 8 bases, with 14 bases between them. CDR3 size: 15 residues. This CDR3 reads CASSPRAFGDSPLHF. The CDR3 DNA sequence: TGTGCCAGCTCACCCCGGGCCTTCGGGGATTCACCCCTCCACTTT.

The chain combines TRBV4-1 with TRBJ1-2; D remains unclear. Trimming pared 0 bases from V and 8 bases from J, leaving 16 bases between. Germline CDR1 and CDR2: MGHRA and YSYEKL. The length of the CDR3 is 15 residues. The CDR3 region is CASSQDRVTGSGYTF. CDR3 sequence (DNA): TGCGCCAGCAGCCAAGATAGAGTTACGGGGAGCGGCTACACCTTC.